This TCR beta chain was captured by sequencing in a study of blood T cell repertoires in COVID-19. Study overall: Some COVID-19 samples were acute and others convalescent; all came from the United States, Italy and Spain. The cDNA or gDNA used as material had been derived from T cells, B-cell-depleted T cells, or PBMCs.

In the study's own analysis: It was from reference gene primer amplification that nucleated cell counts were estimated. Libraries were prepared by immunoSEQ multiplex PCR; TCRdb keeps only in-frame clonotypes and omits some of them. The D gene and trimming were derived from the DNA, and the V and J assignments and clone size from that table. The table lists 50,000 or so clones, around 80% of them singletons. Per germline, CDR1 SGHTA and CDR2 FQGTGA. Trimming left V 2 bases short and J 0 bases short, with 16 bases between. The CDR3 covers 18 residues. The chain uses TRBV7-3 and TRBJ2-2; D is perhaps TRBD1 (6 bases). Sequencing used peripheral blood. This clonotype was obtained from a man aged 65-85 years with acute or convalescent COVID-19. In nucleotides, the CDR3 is TGTGCCAGCAGCTTACACAGTACGGGACAAGCGAACACCGGGGAGCTGTTTTTT. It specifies CASSLHSTGQANTGELFF.